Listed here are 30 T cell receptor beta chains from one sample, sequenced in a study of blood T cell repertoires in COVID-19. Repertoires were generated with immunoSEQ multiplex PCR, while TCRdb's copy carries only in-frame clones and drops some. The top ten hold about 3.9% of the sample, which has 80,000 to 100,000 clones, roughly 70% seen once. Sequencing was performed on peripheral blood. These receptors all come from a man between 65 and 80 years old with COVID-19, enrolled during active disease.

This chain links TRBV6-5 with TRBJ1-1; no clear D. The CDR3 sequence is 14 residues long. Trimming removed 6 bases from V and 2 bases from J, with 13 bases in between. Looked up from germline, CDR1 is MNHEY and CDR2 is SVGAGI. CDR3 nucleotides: TGTGCCAGCAGCCTCGGGTTCATCAACACTGAAGCTTTCTTT. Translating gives CASSLGFINTEAFF.

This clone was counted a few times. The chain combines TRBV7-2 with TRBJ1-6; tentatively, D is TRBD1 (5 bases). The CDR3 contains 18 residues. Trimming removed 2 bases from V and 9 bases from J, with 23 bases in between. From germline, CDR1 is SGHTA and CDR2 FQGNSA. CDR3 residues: CASSLIDPRQRMGSPLHF. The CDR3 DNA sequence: TGTGCCAGCAGCTTAATCGACCCGAGACAGAGGATGGGTTCACCCCTCCACTTT.

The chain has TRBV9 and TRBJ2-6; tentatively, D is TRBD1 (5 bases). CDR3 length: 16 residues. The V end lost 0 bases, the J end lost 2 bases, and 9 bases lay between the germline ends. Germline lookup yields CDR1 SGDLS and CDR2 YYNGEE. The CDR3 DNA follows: TGTGCCAGCAGCGTAGACCCCAGGGCTGGGGCCAACGTCCTGACTTTC. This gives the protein CASSVDPRAGANVLTF.

The CDR3 DNA reads as TGTGCCAGTACCCTAATGACAGGGTCGAACACTGAAGCTTTCTTT. Protein: CASTLMTGSNTEAFF. The chain joins TRBV19 to TRBJ1-1; TRBD1 aligns across 7 bases. Germline V gives CDR1 LNHDA, CDR2 SQIVND (reference sequence). CDR3 length: 15 amino acids. The J segment lost 1 base and the V segment lost 7 bases, leaving 9 bases of the junction unmatched.

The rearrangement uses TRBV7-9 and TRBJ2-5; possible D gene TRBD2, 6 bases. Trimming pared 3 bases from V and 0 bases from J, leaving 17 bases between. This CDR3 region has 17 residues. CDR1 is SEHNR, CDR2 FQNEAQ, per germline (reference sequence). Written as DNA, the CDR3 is TGTGCCAGCAGCTTTACTCTAGCGAACTTGTACCAAGAGACCCAGTACTTC. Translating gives CASSFTLANLYQETQYF.

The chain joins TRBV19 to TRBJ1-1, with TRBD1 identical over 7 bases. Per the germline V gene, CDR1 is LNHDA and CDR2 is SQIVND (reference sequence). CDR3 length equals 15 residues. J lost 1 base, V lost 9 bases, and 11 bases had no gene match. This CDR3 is CASQQGTDRNTEAFF. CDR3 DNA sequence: TGTGCCAGCCAACAGGGGACCGACAGGAACACTGAAGCTTTCTTT.

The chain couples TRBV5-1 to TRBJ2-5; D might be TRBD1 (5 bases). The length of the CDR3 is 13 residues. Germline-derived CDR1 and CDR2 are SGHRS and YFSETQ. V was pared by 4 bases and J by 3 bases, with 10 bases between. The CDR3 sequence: CASSLETEETQYF. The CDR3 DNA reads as TGCGCCAGCAGCCTTGAGACAGAAGAGACCCAGTACTTC.

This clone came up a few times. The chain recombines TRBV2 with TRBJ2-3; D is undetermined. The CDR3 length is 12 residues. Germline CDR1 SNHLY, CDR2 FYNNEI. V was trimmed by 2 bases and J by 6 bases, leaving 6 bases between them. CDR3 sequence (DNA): TGTGCCAGCAGTGAATACGGGGATACGCAGTATTTT. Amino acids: CASSEYGDTQYF.

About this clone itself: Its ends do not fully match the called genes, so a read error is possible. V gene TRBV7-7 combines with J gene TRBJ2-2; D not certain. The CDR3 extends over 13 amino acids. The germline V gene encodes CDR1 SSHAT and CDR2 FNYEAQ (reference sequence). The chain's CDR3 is CASSKQYTGELFF. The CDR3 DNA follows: TGTGCTAGCAGCAAACAGTACACCGGGGAGCTGTTTTTT.

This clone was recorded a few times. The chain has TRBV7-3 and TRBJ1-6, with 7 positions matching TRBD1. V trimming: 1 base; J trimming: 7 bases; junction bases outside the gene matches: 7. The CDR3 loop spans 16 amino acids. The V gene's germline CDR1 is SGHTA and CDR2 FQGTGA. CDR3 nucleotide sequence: TGTGCCAGCAGCTTAAGAACCGGACAGGCGAATTCACCCCTCCACTTT. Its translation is CASSLRTGQANSPLHF.

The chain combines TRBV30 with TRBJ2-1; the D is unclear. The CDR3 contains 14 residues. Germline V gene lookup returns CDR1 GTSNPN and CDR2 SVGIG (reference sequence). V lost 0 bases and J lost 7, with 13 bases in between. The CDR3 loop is CAWSVAFSRNEQFF. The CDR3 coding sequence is TGTGCCTGGAGTGTGGCCTTTTCGCGGAATGAGCAGTTCTTC.

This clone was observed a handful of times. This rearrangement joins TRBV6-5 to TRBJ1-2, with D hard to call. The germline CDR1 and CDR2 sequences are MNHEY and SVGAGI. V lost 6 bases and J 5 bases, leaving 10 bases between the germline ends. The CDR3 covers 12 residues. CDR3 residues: CASRVAGYGYTF. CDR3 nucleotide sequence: TGTGCCAGCAGGGTGGCGGGTTATGGCTACACCTTC.

In DNA, the CDR3 is TGTGCCAGCAGCTCCCTTAACTATGGCTACACCTTC. Encoded protein: CASSSLNYGYTF. The chain uses TRBV5-6 and TRBJ1-2; D is ambiguous. The V gene's germline CDR1 is SGHDT and CDR2 YYEEEE. V lost 3 bases and J lost 1, with 4 bases in between. This CDR3 is built from 12 residues.

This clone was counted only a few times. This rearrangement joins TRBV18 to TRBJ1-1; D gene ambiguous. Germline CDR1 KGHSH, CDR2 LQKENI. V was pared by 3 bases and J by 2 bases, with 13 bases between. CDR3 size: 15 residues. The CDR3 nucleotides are TGTGCCAGCTCACCCAGGACTCCTAGTAACACTGAAGCTTTCTTT. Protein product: CASSPRTPSNTEAFF.

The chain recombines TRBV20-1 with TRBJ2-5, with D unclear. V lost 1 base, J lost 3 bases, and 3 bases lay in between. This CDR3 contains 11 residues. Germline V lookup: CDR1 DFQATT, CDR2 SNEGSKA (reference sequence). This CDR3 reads CSARAEETQYF. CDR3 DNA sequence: TGCAGTGCTAGAGCGGAAGAGACCCAGTACTTC.

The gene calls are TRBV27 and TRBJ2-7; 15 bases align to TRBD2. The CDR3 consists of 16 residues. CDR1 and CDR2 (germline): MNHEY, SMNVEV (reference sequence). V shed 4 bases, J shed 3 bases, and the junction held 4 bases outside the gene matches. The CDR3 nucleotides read TGTGCCAGCAGTTGGGGACTAGCGGGAGGCTACTACGAGCAGTACTTC. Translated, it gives CASSWGLAGGYYEQYF.

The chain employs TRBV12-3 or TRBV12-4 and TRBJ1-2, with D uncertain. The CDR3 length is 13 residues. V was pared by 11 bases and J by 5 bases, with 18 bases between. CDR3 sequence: CASLPGRSYGYTF. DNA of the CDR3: TGTGCCTCGTTGCCAGGCCGGTCTTATGGCTACACCTTC.

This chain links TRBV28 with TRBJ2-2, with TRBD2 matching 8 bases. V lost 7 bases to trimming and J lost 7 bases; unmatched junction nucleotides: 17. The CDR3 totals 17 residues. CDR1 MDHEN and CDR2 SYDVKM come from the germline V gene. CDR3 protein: CASIPGGVAGRVGELFF. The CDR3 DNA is TGTGCCAGCATCCCTGGCGGTGTAGCGGGAAGGGTCGGGGAGCTGTTTTTT.

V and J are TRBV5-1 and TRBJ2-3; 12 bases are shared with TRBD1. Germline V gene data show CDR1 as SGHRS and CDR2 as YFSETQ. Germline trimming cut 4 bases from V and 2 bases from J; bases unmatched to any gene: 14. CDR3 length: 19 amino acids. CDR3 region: CASSRGQGARARITDTQYF. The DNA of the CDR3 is TGCGCCAGCAGCCGGGGACAGGGGGCAAGGGCCAGAATCACAGATACGCAGTATTTT.

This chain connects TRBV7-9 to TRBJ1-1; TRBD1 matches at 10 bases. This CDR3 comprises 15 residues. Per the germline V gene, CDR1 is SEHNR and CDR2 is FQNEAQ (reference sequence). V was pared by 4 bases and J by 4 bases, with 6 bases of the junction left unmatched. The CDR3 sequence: CASSSRDRGRTEAFF. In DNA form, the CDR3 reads TGTGCCAGCAGCTCCAGGGACAGGGGACGCACTGAAGCTTTCTTT.

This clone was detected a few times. The CDR3 protein is CASSSPGETQYF. CDR3 sequence (DNA): TGTGCCAGCAGTTCGCCCGGGGAGACCCAGTACTTC. The gene calls are TRBV27 and TRBJ2-5, with D unclear. V gave up 4 bases and J gave up 5 bases, with 8 bases separating them. Germline V gives CDR1 MNHEY, CDR2 SMNVEV (reference sequence). There are 12 residues in the CDR3.

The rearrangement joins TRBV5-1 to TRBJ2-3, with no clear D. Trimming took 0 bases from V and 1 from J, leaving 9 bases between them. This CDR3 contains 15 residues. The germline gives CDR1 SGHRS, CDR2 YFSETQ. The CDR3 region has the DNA TGCGCCAGCAGCTTGGCACAGCAAGGCACAGATACGCAGTATTTT. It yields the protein CASSLAQQGTDTQYF.

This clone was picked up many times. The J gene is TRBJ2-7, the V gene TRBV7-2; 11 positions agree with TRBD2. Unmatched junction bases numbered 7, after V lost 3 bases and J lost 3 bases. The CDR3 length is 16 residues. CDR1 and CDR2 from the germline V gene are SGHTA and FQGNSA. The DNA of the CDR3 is TGTGCCAGCAGCTTCACTAGCGGGAGTTCTTACTACGAGCAGTACTTC. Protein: CASSFTSGSSYYEQYF.

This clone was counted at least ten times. The DNA of the CDR3 is TGTGCCAGCAGCGCAGGGGGCGGAAGCAATCAGCCCCAGCATTTT. Amino acids: CASSAGGGSNQPQHF. The chain employs TRBV9 and TRBJ1-5, with TRBD1 matching 8 bases. The CDR3 covers 15 residues. CDR1 and CDR2 from the germline V gene are SGDLS and YYNGEE. V was clipped by 3 bases and J by 1 base; unmatched bases: 3.

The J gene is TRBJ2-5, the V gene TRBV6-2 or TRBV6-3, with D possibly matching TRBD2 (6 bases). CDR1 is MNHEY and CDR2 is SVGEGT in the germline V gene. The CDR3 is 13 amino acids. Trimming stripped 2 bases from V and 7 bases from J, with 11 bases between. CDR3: CASSYRGGGTQYF. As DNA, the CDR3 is TGTGCCAGCAGTTACCGGGGAGGTGGGACCCAGTACTTC.

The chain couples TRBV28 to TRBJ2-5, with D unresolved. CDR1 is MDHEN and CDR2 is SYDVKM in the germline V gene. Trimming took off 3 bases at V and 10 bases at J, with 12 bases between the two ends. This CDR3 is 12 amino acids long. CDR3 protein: CASSLSLRYQYF. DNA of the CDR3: TGTGCCAGCAGTTTGAGTCTGAGGTACCAGTACTTC.

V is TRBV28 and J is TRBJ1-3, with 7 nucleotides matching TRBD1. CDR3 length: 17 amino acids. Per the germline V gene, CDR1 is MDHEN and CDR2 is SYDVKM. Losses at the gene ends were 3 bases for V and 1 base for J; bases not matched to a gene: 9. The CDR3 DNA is TGTGCCAGCAGTTTTAGCTCGACAGGGTTATCTGGAAACACCATATATTTT. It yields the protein CASSFSSTGLSGNTIYF.

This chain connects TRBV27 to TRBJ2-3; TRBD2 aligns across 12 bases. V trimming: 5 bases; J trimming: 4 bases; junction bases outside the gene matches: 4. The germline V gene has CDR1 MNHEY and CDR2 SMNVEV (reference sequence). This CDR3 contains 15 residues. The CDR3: CASSGLAGPADTQYF. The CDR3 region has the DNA TGTGCCAGCAGTGGACTAGCGGGACCGGCAGATACGCAGTATTTT.

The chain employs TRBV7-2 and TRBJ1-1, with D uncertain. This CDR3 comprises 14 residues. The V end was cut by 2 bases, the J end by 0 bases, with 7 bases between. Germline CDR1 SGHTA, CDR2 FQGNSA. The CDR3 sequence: CASSLQSLNTEAFF. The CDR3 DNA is TGTGCCAGCAGCTTACAGTCCCTGAACACTGAAGCTTTCTTT.

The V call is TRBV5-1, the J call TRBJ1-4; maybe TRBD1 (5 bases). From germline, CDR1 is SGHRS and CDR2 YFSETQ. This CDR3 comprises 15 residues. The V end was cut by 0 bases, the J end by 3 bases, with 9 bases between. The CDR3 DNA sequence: TGCGCCAGCAGCTTGGAGGGGTTGTCTAATGAAAAACTGTTTTTT. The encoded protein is CASSLEGLSNEKLFF.